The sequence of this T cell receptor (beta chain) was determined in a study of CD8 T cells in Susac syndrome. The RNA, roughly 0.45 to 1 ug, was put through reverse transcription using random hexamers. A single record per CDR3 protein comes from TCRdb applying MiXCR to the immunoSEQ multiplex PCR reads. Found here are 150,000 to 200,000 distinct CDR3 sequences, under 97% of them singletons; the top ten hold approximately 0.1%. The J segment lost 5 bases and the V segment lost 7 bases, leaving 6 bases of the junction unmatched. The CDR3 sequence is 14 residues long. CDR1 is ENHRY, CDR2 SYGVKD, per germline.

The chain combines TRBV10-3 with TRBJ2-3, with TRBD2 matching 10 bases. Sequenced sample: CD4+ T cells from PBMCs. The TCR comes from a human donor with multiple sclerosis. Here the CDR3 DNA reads TGTGCCATCACTGGGACTAGCGCTGGAGATACGCAGTATTTT. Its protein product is CAITGTSAGDTQYF.